This entry features one T cell receptor beta chain sequence. Antigen unknown. Within the sample, other DNA sequences also encode this same CDR3. The germline CDR1 and CDR2 sequences are MNHEY and SVGAGI. The germline V and J ends were trimmed by 2 bases and 1 base, with 5 bases remaining between them. The length of the CDR3 is 13 residues. This sample stems from a study of cytotoxic CD8 clonotypes in ibrutinib-treated CLL. Study as a whole: Mean productive templates were around 260,000; mean productive rearrangements were 94,082.

Cryopreserved PBMCs supplied about 2 micrograms of genomic DNA for TCR beta libraries. Notes on the study in general: Public clonotypes were uncommon and contracted or stayed stable on treatment.

The protocol was immunoSEQ multiplex PCR, while the TCRdb copy is restricted to in-frame clones and leaves out a portion. The table records about 200,000 clones, approximately 79% of them present only once. J is TRBJ1-1 and V is TRBV6-5; D is unresolved. The specimen comprised PBMCs, sampled after 12 months of ibrutinib treatment. This clonotype originated in a human donor with chronic lymphocytic leukemia. CDR3 DNA: TGTGCCAGCAGTTACGACCGGAACACTGAAGCTTTCTTT. It is translated as CASSYDRNTEAFF.